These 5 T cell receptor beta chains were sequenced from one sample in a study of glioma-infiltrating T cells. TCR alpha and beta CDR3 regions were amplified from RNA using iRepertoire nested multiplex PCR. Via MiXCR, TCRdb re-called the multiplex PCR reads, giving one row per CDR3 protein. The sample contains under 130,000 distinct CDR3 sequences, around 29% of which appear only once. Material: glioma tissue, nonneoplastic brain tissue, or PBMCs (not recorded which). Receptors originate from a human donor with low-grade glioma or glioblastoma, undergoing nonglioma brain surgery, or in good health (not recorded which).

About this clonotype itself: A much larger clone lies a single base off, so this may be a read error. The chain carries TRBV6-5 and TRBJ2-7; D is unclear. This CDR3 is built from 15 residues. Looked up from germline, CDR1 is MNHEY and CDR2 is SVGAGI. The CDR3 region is CANSYERQISYEQYF. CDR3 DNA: TGTGCCAACAGTTACGAGAGACAAATATCCTACGAGCAGTACTTC.

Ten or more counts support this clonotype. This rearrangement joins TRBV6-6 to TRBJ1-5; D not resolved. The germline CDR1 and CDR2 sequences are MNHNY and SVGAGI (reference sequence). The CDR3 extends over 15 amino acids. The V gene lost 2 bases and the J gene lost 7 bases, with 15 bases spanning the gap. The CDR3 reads CASSYDRSGQQPQHF. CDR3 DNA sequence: TGTGCCAGCAGTTACGATAGGTCGGGCCAGCAGCCCCAGCATTTT.

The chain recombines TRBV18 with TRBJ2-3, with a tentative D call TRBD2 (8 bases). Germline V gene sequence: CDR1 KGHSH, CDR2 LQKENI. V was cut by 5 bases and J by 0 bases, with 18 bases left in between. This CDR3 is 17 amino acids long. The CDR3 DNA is TGTGCCAGCTCAAGCCGGGGGGGACAGACAAGCACAGATACGCAGTATTTT. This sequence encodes CASSSRGGQTSTDTQYF.

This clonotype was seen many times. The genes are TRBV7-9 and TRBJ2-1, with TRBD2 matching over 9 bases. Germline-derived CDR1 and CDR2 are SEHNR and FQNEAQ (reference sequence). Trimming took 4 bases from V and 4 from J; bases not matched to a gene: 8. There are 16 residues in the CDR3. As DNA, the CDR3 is TGTGCCAGCAGCTCAACGAGGCGGGGGGGTTACAATGAGCAGTTCTTC. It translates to CASSSTRRGGYNEQFF.

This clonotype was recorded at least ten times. The CDR3 sequence is CASSIRADRNWNQPQHF. Written as DNA, the CDR3 is TGTGCCAGTAGTATTAGGGCAGATCGGAACTGGAATCAGCCCCAGCATTTT. This chain uses TRBV19 with TRBJ1-5; no clear D. Germline CDR1 reads LNHDA; CDR2 reads SQIVND (reference sequence). Trimming stripped 3 bases from V and 4 bases from J, with 19 bases between. The CDR3 is 17 amino acids.